This TCR beta chain was sequenced for a study of blood T cell repertoires in COVID-19. The wider study: Spain, Italy and the United States supplied samples that represented acute and convalescent COVID-19. PBMCs, B-cell-depleted T cells, or T cells provided the cDNA or gDNA that made up the material.

In the original workflow: From reference gene primer amplification, estimates of nucleated cell counts were derived. TCRdb's copy holds only in-frame clones and misses some; the assay was immunoSEQ multiplex PCR. The D gene and trimming were derived from the DNA, and the V and J assignments and clone size from that table. The sample holds 84,000 or so clones, about 82% seen once. V gave up 1 base and J gave up 4 bases, with 5 bases separating them. From germline, CDR1 is SGHVS and CDR2 FQNEAQ. This CDR3 comprises 12 residues. The receptor's source is a woman older than 75 with acute or convalescent COVID-19. Sequencing used peripheral blood. The gene calls are TRBV7-8 and TRBJ2-7, with D unresolved. In nucleotides, the CDR3 is TGTGCCAGCAGCTTAGAACGGTACGAGCAGTACTTC. It specifies CASSLERYEQYF.